This entry features one T cell receptor (beta chain) sequence. What it binds is unknown. The V end lost 7 bases, the J end lost 6 bases, and 12 bases lay between the germline ends. The CDR3 sequence is 11 residues long. Germline assignment: CDR1 SQVTM and CDR2 ANQGSEA. Method: immunoSEQ multiplex PCR; TCRdb's copy keeps in-frame clones and lacks some. The data show around 43,000 clones, around 90% seen once. The sample originates from a study of T cells in localized non-small cell lung cancer. Overall study results and limits: Heterogeneity stays possible, as sequencing covered only one tumor region. Clonality of T cells reached its maximum in uninvolved adjacent lung, surpassing tumor.

The J gene is TRBJ1-2, the V gene TRBV29-1, with D uncertain. The origin of this receptor is a man aged 18-55 years with stage I lung adenocarcinoma. The starting material was peripheral blood, obtained before any cancer treatment. The CDR3 nucleotides are TGCAGCGATTGGACGGCGGATGGCTACACCTTC. Protein: CSDWTADGYTF.